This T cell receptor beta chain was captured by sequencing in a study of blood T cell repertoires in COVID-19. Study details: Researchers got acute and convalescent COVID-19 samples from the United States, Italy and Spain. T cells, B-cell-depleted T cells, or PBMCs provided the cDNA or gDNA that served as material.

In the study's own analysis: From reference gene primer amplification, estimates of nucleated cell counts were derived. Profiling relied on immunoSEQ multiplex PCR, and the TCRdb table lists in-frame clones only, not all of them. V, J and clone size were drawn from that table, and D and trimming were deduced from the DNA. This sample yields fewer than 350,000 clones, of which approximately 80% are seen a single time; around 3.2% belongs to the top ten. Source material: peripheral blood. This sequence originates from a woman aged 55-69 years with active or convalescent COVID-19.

For the CDR3, the DNA is TGCAGTGGACAGGGGATTGGGGGCTACACCTTC. Translating it yields CSGQGIGGYTF. This sequence joins TRBV29-1 and TRBJ1-2; TRBD1 aligns across 9 bases. Germline CDR1 SQVTM, CDR2 ANQGSEA. This CDR3 has 11 residues.